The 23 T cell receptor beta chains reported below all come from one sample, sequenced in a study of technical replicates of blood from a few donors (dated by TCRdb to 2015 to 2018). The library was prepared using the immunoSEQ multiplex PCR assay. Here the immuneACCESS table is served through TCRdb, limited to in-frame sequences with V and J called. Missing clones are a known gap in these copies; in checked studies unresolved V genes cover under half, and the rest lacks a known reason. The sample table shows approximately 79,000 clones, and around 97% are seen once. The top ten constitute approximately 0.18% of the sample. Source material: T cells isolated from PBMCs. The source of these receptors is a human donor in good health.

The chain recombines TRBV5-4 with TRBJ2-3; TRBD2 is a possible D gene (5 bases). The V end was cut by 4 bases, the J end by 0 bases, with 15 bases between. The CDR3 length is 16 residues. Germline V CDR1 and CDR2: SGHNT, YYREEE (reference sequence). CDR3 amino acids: CASSPGMGESTDTQYF. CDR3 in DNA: TGTGCCAGCAGCCCTGGGATGGGAGAGAGCACAGATACGCAGTATTTT. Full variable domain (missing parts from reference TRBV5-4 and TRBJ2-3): ETGVTQSPTHLIKTRGQQVTLRCSSQSGHNTVSWYQQALGQGPQFIFQYYREEENGRGNFPPRFSGLQFPNYSSELNVNALELDDSALYLCASSPGMGESTDTQYFGPGTRLTVL.

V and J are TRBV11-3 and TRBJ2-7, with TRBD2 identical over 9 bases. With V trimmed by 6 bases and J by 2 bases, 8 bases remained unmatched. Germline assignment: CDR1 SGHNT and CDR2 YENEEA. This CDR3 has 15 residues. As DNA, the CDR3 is TGTGCCAGCAGGGCCGCTAGCGGGGCAACCTACGAGCAGTACTTC. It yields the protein CASRAASGATYEQYF.

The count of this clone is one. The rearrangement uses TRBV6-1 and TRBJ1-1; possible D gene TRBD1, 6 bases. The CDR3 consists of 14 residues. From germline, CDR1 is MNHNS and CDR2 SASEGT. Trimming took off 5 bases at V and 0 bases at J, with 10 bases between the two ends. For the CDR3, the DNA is TGTGCCAGCAGTCCACAGGGCCTGAACACTGAAGCTTTCTTT. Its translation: CASSPQGLNTEAFF.

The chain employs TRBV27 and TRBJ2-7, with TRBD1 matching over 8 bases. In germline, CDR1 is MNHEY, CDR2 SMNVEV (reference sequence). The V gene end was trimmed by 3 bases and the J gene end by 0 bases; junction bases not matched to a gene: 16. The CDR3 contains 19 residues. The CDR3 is CASSLGSPWTGNSSYEQYF. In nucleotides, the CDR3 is TGTGCCAGCAGTTTGGGCTCCCCATGGACAGGGAACAGCTCCTACGAGCAGTACTTC.

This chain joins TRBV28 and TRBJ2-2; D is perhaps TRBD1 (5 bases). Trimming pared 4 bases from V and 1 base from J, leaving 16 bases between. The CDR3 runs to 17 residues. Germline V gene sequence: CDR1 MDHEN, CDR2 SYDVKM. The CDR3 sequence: CASSYPTASLNTGELFF. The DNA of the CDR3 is TGTGCCAGCAGTTATCCGACAGCCTCACTGAACACCGGGGAGCTGTTTTTT.

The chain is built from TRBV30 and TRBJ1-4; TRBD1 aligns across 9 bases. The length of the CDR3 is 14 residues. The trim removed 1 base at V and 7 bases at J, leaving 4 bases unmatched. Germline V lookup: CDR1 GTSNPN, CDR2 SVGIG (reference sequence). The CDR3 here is CAWSARQGGEKLFF. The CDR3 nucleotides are TGTGCCTGGAGTGCTCGACAGGGGGGTGAAAAACTGTTTTTT.

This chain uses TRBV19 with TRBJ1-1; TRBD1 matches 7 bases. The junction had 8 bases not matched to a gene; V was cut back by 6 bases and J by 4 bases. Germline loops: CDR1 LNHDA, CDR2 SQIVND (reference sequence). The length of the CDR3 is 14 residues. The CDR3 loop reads CASRIDDRVTEAFF. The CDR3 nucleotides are TGTGCCAGTAGGATCGATGACAGGGTCACTGAAGCTTTCTTT.

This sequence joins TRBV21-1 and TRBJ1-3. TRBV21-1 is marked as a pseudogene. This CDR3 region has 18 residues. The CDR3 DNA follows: TGTGCCAGCAGTTCCAGCTCTGAGGTTATCTGCTCTGGAAACACCATATATTTT. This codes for CASSSSSEVICSGNTIYF.

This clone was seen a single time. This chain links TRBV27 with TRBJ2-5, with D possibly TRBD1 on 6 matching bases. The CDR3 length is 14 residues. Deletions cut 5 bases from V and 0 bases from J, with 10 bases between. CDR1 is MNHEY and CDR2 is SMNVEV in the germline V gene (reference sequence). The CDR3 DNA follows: TGTGCCAGCAGTCCGCGACAGGACCAAGAGACCCAGTACTTC. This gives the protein CASSPRQDQETQYF.

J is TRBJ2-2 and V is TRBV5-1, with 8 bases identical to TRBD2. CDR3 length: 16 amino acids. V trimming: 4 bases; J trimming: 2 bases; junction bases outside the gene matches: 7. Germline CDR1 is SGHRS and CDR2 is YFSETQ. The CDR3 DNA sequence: TGCGCCAGCAGCATACGAACTAGCGGCAACACCGGGGAGCTGTTTTTT. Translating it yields CASSIRTSGNTGELFF.

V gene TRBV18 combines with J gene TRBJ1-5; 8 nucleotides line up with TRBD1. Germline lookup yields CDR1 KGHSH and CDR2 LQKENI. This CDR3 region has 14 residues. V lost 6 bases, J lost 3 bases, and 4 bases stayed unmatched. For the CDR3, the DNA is TGTGCCAGCTCGCCGGGACAGGCCAATCAGCCCCAGCATTTT. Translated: CASSPGQANQPQHF.

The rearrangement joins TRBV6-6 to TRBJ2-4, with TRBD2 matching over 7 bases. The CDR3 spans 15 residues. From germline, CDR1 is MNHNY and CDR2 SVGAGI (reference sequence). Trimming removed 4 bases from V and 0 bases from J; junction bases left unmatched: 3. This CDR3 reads CASSWGGPAKNIQYF. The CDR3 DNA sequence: TGTGCCAGCAGTTGGGGAGGGCCAGCCAAAAACATTCAGTACTTC.

CDR3 sequence (DNA): TGTGCCAGCAGCCGAAGACAGGGTAGGGAGACCCAGTACTTC. Protein sequence: CASSRRQGRETQYF. The J gene is TRBJ2-5, the V gene TRBV7-2, with TRBD1 identical over 7 bases. Unmatched junction bases numbered 8, after V lost 5 bases and J lost 5 bases. Germline loops: CDR1 SGHTA, CDR2 FQGNSA. This CDR3 comprises 14 residues.

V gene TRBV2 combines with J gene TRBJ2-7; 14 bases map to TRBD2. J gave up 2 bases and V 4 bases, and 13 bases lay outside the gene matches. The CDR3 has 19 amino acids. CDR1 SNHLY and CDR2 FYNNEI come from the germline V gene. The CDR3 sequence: CASSAQKQGLAGGTYEQYF. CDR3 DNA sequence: TGTGCCAGCAGTGCCCAGAAACAAGGACTAGCGGGGGGTACCTACGAGCAGTACTTC.

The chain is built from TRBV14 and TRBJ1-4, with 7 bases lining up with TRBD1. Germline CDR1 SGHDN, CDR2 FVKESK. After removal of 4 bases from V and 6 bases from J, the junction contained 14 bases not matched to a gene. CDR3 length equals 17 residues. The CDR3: CASSPGDSGSADEKLFF. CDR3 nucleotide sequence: TGTGCCAGCAGCCCAGGGGACAGTGGAAGTGCGGATGAAAAACTGTTTTTT.

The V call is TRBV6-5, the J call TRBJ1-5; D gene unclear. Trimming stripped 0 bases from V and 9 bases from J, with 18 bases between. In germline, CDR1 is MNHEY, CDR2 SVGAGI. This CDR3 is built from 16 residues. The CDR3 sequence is CASSYSPVPSGWPQHF. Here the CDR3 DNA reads TGTGCCAGCAGTTACTCCCCCGTCCCGTCCGGGTGGCCCCAGCATTTT.

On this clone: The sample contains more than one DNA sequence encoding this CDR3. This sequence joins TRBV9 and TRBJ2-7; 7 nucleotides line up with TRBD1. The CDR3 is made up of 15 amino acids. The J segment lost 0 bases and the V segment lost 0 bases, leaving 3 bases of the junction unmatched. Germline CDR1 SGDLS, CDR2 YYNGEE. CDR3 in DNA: TGTGCCAGCAGCGTAGGTGGGACAGACTCCTACGAGCAGTACTTC. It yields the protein CASSVGGTDSYEQYF.

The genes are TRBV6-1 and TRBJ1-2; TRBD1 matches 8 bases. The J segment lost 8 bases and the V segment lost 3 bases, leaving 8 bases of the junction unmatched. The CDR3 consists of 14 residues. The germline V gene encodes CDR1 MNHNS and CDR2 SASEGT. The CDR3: CASSDRTGRWGYTF. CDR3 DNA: TGTGCCAGCAGTGACCGGACAGGGCGTTGGGGCTACACCTTC.

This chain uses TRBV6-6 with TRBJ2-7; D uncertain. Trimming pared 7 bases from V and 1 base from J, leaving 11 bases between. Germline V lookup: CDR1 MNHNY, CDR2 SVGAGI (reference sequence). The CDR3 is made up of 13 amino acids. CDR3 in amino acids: CASNGPASYEQYF. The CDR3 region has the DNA TGTGCCAGCAATGGGCCAGCTTCCTACGAGCAGTACTTC.

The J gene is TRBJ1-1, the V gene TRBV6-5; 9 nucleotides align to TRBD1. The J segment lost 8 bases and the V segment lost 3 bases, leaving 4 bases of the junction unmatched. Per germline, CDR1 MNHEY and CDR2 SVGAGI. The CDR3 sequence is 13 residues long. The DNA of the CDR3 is TGTGCCAGCAGTTATTACGGGACAGGGGAAGCTTTCTTT. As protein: CASSYYGTGEAFF.

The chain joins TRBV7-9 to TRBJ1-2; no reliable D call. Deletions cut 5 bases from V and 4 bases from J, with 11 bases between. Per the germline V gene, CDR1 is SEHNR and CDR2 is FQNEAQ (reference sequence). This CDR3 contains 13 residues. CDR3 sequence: CASSPPGPYGYTF. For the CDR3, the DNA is TGTGCCAGCAGCCCACCTGGGCCCTATGGCTACACCTTC.

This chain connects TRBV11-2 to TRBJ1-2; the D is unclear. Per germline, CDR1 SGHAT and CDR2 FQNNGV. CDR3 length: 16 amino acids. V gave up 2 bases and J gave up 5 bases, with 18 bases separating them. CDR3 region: CASSLRTDLFSYGYTF. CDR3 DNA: TGTGCCAGCAGCTTAAGAACAGACCTTTTCTCTTATGGCTACACCTTC.

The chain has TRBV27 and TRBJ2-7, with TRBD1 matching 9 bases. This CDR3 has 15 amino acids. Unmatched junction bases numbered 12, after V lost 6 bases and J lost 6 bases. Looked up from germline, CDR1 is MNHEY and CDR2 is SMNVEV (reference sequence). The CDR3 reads CASRSPGTGLLEQYF. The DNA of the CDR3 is TGTGCCAGCAGGTCGCCCGGGACAGGGCTACTCGAGCAGTACTTC.